This TCR beta chain was identified during a study of metastatic and nonmetastatic thyroid tumors. Study background: Repertoires were compared across blood and tumor or nodule tissue from malignant and benign thyroid patients.

General study points: Significantly higher TCR beta diversity was reportedly seen in malignant thyroid tumors than benign nodules, in blood and tumor.

V was shortened by 3 bases and J by 3 bases, with 14 bases between the two germline ends. The CDR3 covers 15 residues. Germline V CDR1 and CDR2: LNHDA, SQIVND (reference sequence). Via MiXCR, TCRdb re-called the PCR reads. The table has about 28,000 clones, less than 30% seen once; the top ten hold 13% to 15%. The table lists this clone with many counts. The target antigen is unknown. A much larger clone lies a single base off, so this may be a read error. Other DNA sequences of this sample code for an identical CDR3. Among the patients, none had received any treatment before thyroid surgery. Specimen: blood. The J gene is TRBJ1-1, the V gene TRBV19; D may be TRBD1 (6 bases). The source of this sequence is a female donor with papillary thyroid cancer or a benign thyroid nodule (not recorded which). Some clones in this sample may be carry-over from other donors' samples. DNA for the CDR3: TGTGCCAGTAGTATGGGAAGGGGGGGCGACACTGAAGCTTTCTTT. It codes for CASSMGRGGDTEAFF.